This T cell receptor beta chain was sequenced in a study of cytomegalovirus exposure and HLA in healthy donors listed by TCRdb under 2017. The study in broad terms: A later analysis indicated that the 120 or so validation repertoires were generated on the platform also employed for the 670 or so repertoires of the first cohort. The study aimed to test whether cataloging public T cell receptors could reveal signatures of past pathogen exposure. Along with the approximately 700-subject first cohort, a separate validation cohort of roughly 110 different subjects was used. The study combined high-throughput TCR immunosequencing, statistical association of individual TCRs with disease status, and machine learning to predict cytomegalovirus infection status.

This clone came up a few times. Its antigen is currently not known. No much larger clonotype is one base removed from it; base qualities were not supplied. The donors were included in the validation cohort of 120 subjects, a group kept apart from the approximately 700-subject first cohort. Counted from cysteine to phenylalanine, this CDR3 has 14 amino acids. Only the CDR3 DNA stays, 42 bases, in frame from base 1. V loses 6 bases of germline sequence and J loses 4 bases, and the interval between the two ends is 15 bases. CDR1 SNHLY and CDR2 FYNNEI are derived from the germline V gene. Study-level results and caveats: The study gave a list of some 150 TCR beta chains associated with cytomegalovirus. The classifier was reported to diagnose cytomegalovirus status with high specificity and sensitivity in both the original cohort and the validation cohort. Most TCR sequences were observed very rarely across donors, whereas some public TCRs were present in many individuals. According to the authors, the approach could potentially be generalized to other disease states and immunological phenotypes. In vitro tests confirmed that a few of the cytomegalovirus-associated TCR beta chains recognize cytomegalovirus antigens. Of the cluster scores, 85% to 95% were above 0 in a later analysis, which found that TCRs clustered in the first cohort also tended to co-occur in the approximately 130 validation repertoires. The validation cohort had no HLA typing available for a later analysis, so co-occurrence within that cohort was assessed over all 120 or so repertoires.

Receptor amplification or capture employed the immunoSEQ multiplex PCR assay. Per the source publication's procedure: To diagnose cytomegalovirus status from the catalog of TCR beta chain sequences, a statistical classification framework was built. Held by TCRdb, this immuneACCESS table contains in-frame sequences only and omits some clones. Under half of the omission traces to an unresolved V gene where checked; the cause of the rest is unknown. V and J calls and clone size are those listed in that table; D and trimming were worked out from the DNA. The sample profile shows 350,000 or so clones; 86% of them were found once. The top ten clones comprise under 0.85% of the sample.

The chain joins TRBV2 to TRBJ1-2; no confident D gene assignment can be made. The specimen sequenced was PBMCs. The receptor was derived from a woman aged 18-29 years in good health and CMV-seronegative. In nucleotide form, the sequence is TGTGCCAGCAGCACCACAGTCCCCTTCTATGGCTACACCTTC. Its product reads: CASSTTVPFYGYTF.